The following is a T cell receptor (beta chain) sequence with its context. CDR1 is GTSNPN and CDR2 is SVGIG in the germline V gene (reference sequence). The CDR3 covers 12 residues. V was clipped by 1 base and J by 6 bases, with 10 bases between them. Sequenced by immunoSEQ multiplex PCR; TCRdb stores in-frame clones only, minus some. The sample contains 90,000 to 130,000 clones, around nine tenths of which appear only once. This sample is drawn from a study of blood T cell repertoires in COVID-19. This receptor was taken from a man aged 40-49 years with acute or convalescent COVID-19. This chain links TRBV30 with TRBJ2-7; tentative D call: TRBD1 (5 bases). Sequenced material: peripheral blood. The CDR3 bases are TGTGCCTGGAGTGACCAGGGCGGCGAGCAGTACTTC. It encodes CAWSDQGGEQYF.